One and the same sample provided the 5 T cell receptor beta chains below, sequenced in a study of T cell responses to AZD1222 COVID-19 vaccine. Sequencing used immunoSEQ multiplex PCR; TCRdb keeps in-frame clones, though not all of them. The data contain under 130,000 clones, roughly 89% of them singletons. The sample was peripheral blood, taken on day 0 of AZD1222 vaccination. Receptor source: an adult in good health.

V is TRBV28 and J is TRBJ2-7; 8 nucleotides line up with TRBD1. The CDR3 consists of 14 residues. CDR1 is MDHEN and CDR2 is SYDVKM in the germline V gene. V lost 3 bases, J lost 4 bases, and 5 bases stayed unmatched. This CDR3 reads CASSFTNRGYEQYF. In DNA form, the CDR3 reads TGTGCCAGCAGTTTCACCAACAGGGGGTACGAGCAGTACTTC.

This clone has only one observation. The rearrangement joins TRBV27 to TRBJ1-5, with D hard to call. The V end lost 4 bases, the J end lost 7 bases, and 5 bases lay between the germline ends. This CDR3 spans 11 amino acids. The germline V gene has CDR1 MNHEY and CDR2 SMNVEV (reference sequence). CDR3 sequence (DNA): TGTGCCAGCAGTTCCCCCCAGCCCCAGCATTTT. Its protein is CASSSPQPQHF.

This clone was counted once. The chain joins TRBV19 to TRBJ1-1; D is unclear. Trimming pared 3 bases from V and 1 base from J, leaving 12 bases between. Germline CDR1 and CDR2: LNHDA and SQIVND (reference sequence). The CDR3 totals 15 residues. CDR3 protein: CASSIPVAPNTEAFF. The DNA for the CDR3 is TGTGCCAGTAGTATTCCAGTGGCCCCGAACACTGAAGCTTTCTTT.

This chain uses TRBV19 with TRBJ1-1; the match to TRBD1 covers 9 bases. CDR3 size: 16 residues. Germline V gene data show CDR1 as LNHDA and CDR2 as SQIVND (reference sequence). V was clipped by 6 bases and J by 1 base; unmatched bases: 9. The chain's CDR3 is CASSGSGTGRNTEAFF. CDR3 sequence (DNA): TGTGCCAGTAGCGGCTCCGGGACAGGGAGGAACACTGAAGCTTTCTTT.

The rearrangement links TRBV7-6 to TRBJ2-3; TRBD1 might be the D (5 bases). The CDR3 is 15 residues long. The germline V and J ends were trimmed by 3 bases and 2 bases, with 12 bases remaining between them. Per the germline V gene, CDR1 is SGHVS and CDR2 is FNYEAQ. CDR3 sequence (DNA): TGTGCCAGCAGCTTTACAGGATTAGTCACAGATACGCAGTATTTT. The encoded protein is CASSFTGLVTDTQYF.